One and the same sample provided the 8 T cell receptor beta chains below, sequenced in a study of identical twins. Via MiXCR, TCRdb re-called the 5' RACE reads, giving one row per CDR3 protein. The table lists 400,000 to 550,000 distinct CDR3 sequences, approximately 22% of them singletons. These data were also filed under a second study, of T cells expressing NK-cell markers.

Sequencing input: CD4+ T cells sorted from blood. These receptors were collected from a woman aged 18-29 years in good health.

The rearrangement uses TRBV12-3 or TRBV12-4 and TRBJ1-2; a possible D gene is TRBD1 (6 bases). The V and J ends lost 2 bases and 6 bases respectively, with 10 bases between them. This CDR3 contains 13 residues. The CDR3 DNA sequence: TGTGCCAGCAGTTTAAGGGGGGGGGATGGCTACACCTTC. Translating gives CASSLRGGDGYTF.

This clonotype has at least ten counts. The rearrangement links TRBV5-1 to TRBJ2-2; possibly TRBD2 for D (7 bases). V lost 3 bases and J lost 0, with 12 bases in between. Germline lookup yields CDR1 SGHRS and CDR2 YFSETQ. There are 16 residues in the CDR3. The CDR3 DNA sequence: TGCGCCAGCAGCTCCCCGGGGGGCCCGAACACCGGGGAGCTGTTTTTT. Residues: CASSSPGGPNTGELFF.

V is TRBV6-1 and J is TRBJ2-3; possibly TRBD2 for D (7 bases). CDR3 length: 15 amino acids. V gave up 4 bases and J gave up 7 bases, with 18 bases separating them. Germline V gene data show CDR1 as MNHNS and CDR2 as SASEGT. CDR3 in amino acids: CASSGAWGGPNTQYF. CDR3 bases: TGTGCCAGCAGTGGTGCGTGGGGGGGCCCAAATACGCAGTATTTT.

V and J are TRBV4-3 and TRBJ2-3; TRBD1 aligns across 7 bases. There are 15 residues in the CDR3. With V trimmed by 1 base and J by 3 bases, 4 bases remained unmatched. CDR1 is LGHNA, CDR2 YSLEER, per germline. The CDR3 DNA sequence: TGCGCCAGCAGCCAAGCAGGGACAGTAACAGATACGCAGTATTTT. Encoded protein: CASSQAGTVTDTQYF.

The rearrangement links TRBV9 to TRBJ2-7; the D gene is possibly TRBD1 (6 bases). V was trimmed by 3 bases and J by 5 bases, leaving 18 bases between them. The germline gives CDR1 SGDLS, CDR2 YYNGEE. The CDR3 extends over 15 amino acids. CDR3: CASSEGPQGSHEQYF. The CDR3 coding sequence is TGTGCCAGCAGCGAGGGCCCGCAGGGGAGTCACGAGCAGTACTTC.

In this sample, this clonotype turned up a few times. This chain uses TRBV20-1 with TRBJ1-1, with D possibly TRBD1 on 5 matching bases. Germline V gives CDR1 DFQATT, CDR2 SNEGSKA (reference sequence). The CDR3 is 13 amino acids. V lost 7 bases and J lost 2, with 14 bases in between. The CDR3 coding sequence is TGCAGTGGCCAGGAAGGGGTTAACACTGAAGCTTTCTTT. This encodes CSGQEGVNTEAFF.

The rearrangement uses TRBV15 and TRBJ2-1; 7 nucleotides align to TRBD2. J was trimmed by 9 bases and V by 3 bases; bases with no gene match: 14. Germline V CDR1 and CDR2: LNHNV, YYDKDF (reference sequence). The CDR3 runs 16 residues. The CDR3 region is CATSSQSGNFMGEQFF. The CDR3, as DNA: TGTGCCACCAGCAGTCAAAGCGGGAATTTTATGGGTGAGCAGTTCTTC.

The chain links TRBV12-3 or TRBV12-4 to TRBJ2-5; D uncertain. This CDR3 is 13 amino acids long. V lost 5 bases, J lost 1 base, and 8 bases lay in between. The CDR3 nucleotides read TGTGCCAGCAGTCGGCGGTTCCAAGAGACCCAGTACTTC. Amino acids: CASSRRFQETQYF.